This TCR beta chain is from a study of CD8 T cells in Susac syndrome. The RNA input was roughly 0.45 to 1 ug, and it was reverse transcribed with random hexamers. Across 54 Vbeta and 13 Jbeta, immunoSEQ multiplex PCR amplified TCR beta CDR3. One entry per CDR3 protein, called by TCRdb with MiXCR from the immunoSEQ multiplex PCR reads. Of some 200,000 distinct CDR3 sequences listed, under 97% are singletons. After removal of 7 bases from V and 10 bases from J, the junction contained 8 bases not matched to a gene. The CDR3 covers 14 residues. Germline CDR1 and CDR2: LNHDA and SQIVND (reference sequence).

The clonotype was recovered from a human donor with Susac syndrome. The sequenced material came from CD4+ T cells from PBMCs. The chain recombines TRBV19 with TRBJ1-6; 9 nucleotides agree with TRBD1. CDR3 region: CASNPGQGTSPLHF. In DNA form, the CDR3 reads TGTGCCAGTAATCCGGGACAGGGAACCTCACCCCTCCACTTT.